These 3 T cell receptor beta chains were all obtained from the same sample, sequenced in a study of long-term antiretroviral therapy in people with HIV. Survey-level resolution applied to immunoSEQ assay v3.0. Sequenced by immunoSEQ multiplex PCR; TCRdb stores in-frame clones only, minus some. The sample lists 6,000 or so clones, 60% to 85% occurring once. Source: unsorted PBMCs, taken 0.5 years before starting antiretroviral therapy. The receptors derive from a middle-aged man with HIV.

The CDR3: CASSTGARPSYEQYF. The CDR3 DNA is TGTGCCAGCAGTACGGGCGCCAGACCGAGCTACGAGCAGTACTTC. The rearrangement uses TRBV6-5 and TRBJ2-7, with D unclear. CDR3 length equals 15 residues. V lost 5 bases, J lost 3 bases, and 17 bases lay in between. Germline V gene sequence: CDR1 MNHEY, CDR2 SVGAGI.

The chain has TRBV2 and TRBJ2-7; D might be TRBD2 (5 bases). Deletions cut 4 bases from V and 12 bases from J, with 16 bases between. Germline V lookup: CDR1 SNHLY, CDR2 FYNNEI. This CDR3 is 12 amino acids long. CDR3 nucleotide sequence: TGTGCCAGCAGTGTGTTTATCCCCGGGGTGTACTTC. Protein: CASSVFIPGVYF.

The V and J genes are TRBV6-1 and TRBJ2-7; tentatively, D is TRBD1 (7 bases). Trimming left V 0 bases short and J 5 bases short, with 14 bases between. CDR3 size: 15 residues. CDR1 is MNHNS and CDR2 is SASEGT in the germline V gene. CDR3 sequence reads: CASSEADQGGHEQYF. CDR3 in DNA: TGTGCCAGCAGTGAAGCGGACCAGGGGGGCCACGAGCAGTACTTC.